The 21 T cell receptor beta chains reported below all come from one sample, sequenced in a study of blood T cell repertoires in COVID-19. Clones were read by immunoSEQ multiplex PCR, and TCRdb kept only the in-frame ones, dropping some. The sample has about 480,000 clones, about 91% seen once. Sequencing used peripheral blood. The origin of the receptors is a woman aged 50 to 65 with COVID-19, enrolled during active disease.

The chain recombines TRBV9 with TRBJ2-3; 8 nucleotides align to TRBD1. The V segment lost 2 bases and the J segment 4 bases; nucleotides outside the gene matches: 15. Germline CDR1 SGDLS, CDR2 YYNGEE. The CDR3 is 18 amino acids. The CDR3 region has the DNA TGTGCCAGCAGCGTGCCCCCCGGGGGCAGGGGGCGGTCAGATACGCAGTATTTT. It encodes CASSVPPGGRGRSDTQYF.

The rearrangement links TRBV28 to TRBJ2-1, with 7 bases that match TRBD2. Germline CDR1 is MDHEN and CDR2 is SYDVKM. The CDR3 totals 13 residues. The CDR3 spells CASGASSYNEQFF. The DNA for the CDR3 is TGTGCAAGCGGGGCGAGCTCCTACAATGAGCAGTTCTTC.

The rearrangement links TRBV9 to TRBJ2-2; tentative D call: TRBD2 (5 bases). CDR1 and CDR2 (germline): SGDLS, YYNGEE. The CDR3 is 14 residues long. Trimming shortened V by 7 bases and J by 4 bases, and 14 bases separated the two germline ends. The CDR3 is CASRTDWGTGELFF. In DNA, the CDR3 is TGTGCCAGCCGGACGGACTGGGGCACCGGGGAGCTGTTTTTT.

The chain uses TRBV6-1 and TRBJ2-7; 8 nucleotides line up with TRBD1. Germline loops: CDR1 MNHNS, CDR2 SASEGT. J gave up 5 bases and V 3 bases, and 9 bases lay outside the gene matches. CDR3 size: 15 residues. This CDR3 is CASSDFSRGRNEQYF. In DNA form, the CDR3 reads TGTGCCAGCAGTGATTTTTCCAGGGGGCGGAACGAGCAGTACTTC.

The gene calls are TRBV6-6 and TRBJ2-1, with 8 bases lining up with TRBD1. This CDR3 spans 13 amino acids. From germline, CDR1 is MNHNY and CDR2 SVGAGI (reference sequence). V trimming: 2 bases; J trimming: 8 bases; junction bases outside the gene matches: 2. The CDR3: CASSYDRGDEQFF. CDR3 DNA sequence: TGTGCCAGCAGTTACGACAGGGGCGATGAGCAGTTCTTC.

This sequence joins TRBV18 and TRBJ1-3, with 10 nucleotides matching TRBD1. J lost 3 bases, V lost 3 bases, and 5 bases had no gene match. There are 16 residues in the CDR3. Germline assignment: CDR1 KGHSH and CDR2 LQKENI. CDR3 in amino acids: CASSPSGTGVGNTIYF. CDR3 nucleotide sequence: TGTGCCAGCTCACCCTCCGGGACAGGGGTTGGAAACACCATATATTTT. The entire variable domain, with the rest obtained from reference TRBV18 and TRBJ1-3, is as follows: NAGVMQNPRHLVRRRGQEARLRCSPMKGHSHVYWYRQLPEEGLKFMVYLQKENIIDESGMPKERFSAEFPKEGPSILRIQQVVRGDSAAYFCASSPSGTGVGNTIYFGEGSWLTVV.

The chain uses TRBV28 and TRBJ1-1; 7 bases match TRBD1. Germline lookup yields CDR1 MDHEN and CDR2 SYDVKM. The CDR3 is 17 residues long. Trimming at V came to 7 bases and at J to 0 bases, leaving 14 bases not matched to a gene. CDR3: CASIPGGGLTMNTEAFF. The CDR3 DNA sequence: TGTGCCAGCATCCCCGGAGGGGGCCTAACAATGAACACTGAAGCTTTCTTT.

The rearrangement links TRBV24-1 to TRBJ1-4; 8 bases match TRBD1. Germline lookup yields CDR1 KGHDR and CDR2 SFDVKD. The V and J ends lost 4 bases and 0 bases, in that order; junction bases with no gene match: 3. The CDR3 covers 16 residues. CDR3 DNA sequence: TGTGCCACCAGTGAAGCAGGGGGCGCAACTAATGAAAAACTGTTTTTT. Protein: CATSEAGGATNEKLFF.

J is TRBJ2-2 and V is TRBV5-8, with D maybe TRBD1 (6 bases). Trimming pared 0 bases from V and 7 bases from J, leaving 13 bases between. This CDR3 contains 15 residues. Looked up from germline, CDR1 is SGHTS and CDR2 is YDEGEE. In DNA form, the CDR3 reads TGTGCCAGCAGCTTGGGGCAGGGGAAAAGCGGGGAGCTGTTTTTT. This gives the protein CASSLGQGKSGELFF.

CDR3 sequence: CASTPGGNYGYTF. CDR3 DNA: TGTGCCAGCACCCCAGGGGGAAACTATGGCTACACCTTC. This chain uses TRBV21-1 with TRBJ1-2; the table assigns TRBD1, which was not confirmed against the DNA. TRBV21-1 is flagged as a pseudogene. The CDR3 has 13 amino acids.

The DNA for the CDR3 is TGTGCCAGTAGTCGGGCAGGGTTGGACTATGGCTACACCTTC. Protein: CASSRAGLDYGYTF. V is TRBV19 and J is TRBJ1-2; a weak D match, TRBD1 (5 bases). Trimming left V 5 bases short and J 3 bases short, with 13 bases between. There are 14 residues in the CDR3. CDR1 is LNHDA and CDR2 is SQIVND in the germline V gene (reference sequence).

V usage is TRBV7-8 and J usage is TRBJ1-1; perhaps TRBD1 as D (5 bases). The V and J ends lost 1 base and 1 base respectively, with 7 bases between them. Germline V gene sequence: CDR1 SGHVS, CDR2 FQNEAQ. The CDR3 totals 14 residues. The CDR3 bases are TGTGCCAGCAGCTTAGTGGACAAGAACACTGAAGCTTTCTTT. This encodes CASSLVDKNTEAFF.

J is TRBJ2-5 and V is TRBV5-6; D unresolved. Trimming stripped 1 base from V and 2 bases from J, with 6 bases between. CDR1 is SGHDT, CDR2 YYEEEE, per germline. The CDR3 loop spans 13 amino acids. CDR3 in amino acids: CASSLRLQETQYF. DNA of the CDR3: TGTGCCAGCAGCTTGAGACTTCAAGAGACCCAGTACTTC.

V usage is TRBV7-2 and J usage is TRBJ1-1; TRBD1 matches 7 bases. The germline CDR1 and CDR2 sequences are SGHTA and FQGNSA. J lost 1 base, V lost 3 bases, and 5 bases had no gene match. This CDR3 is built from 15 residues. CDR3 coding DNA: TGTGCCAGCAGCTTCAGTGGGACAGCGAACACTGAAGCTTTCTTT. Its protein is CASSFSGTANTEAFF.

Regarding this clone: Other DNA variants within this sample encode the same CDR3. The chain has TRBV19 and TRBJ2-7; D is unclear. Trimming left V 0 bases short and J 3 bases short, with 15 bases between. Germline CDR1 and CDR2: LNHDA and SQIVND (reference sequence). The CDR3 sequence is 16 residues long. CDR3 sequence: CASSIDLETPSYEQYF. The DNA for the CDR3 is TGTGCCAGTAGTATAGATCTTGAGACACCAAGCTACGAGCAGTACTTC. The complete variable domain, with remaining parts taken from reference TRBV19 and TRBJ2-7, reads DGGITQSPKYLFRKEGQNVTLSCEQNLNHDAMYWYRQDPGQGLRLIYYSQIVNDFQKGDIAEGYSVSREKKESFPLTVTSAQKNPTAFYLCASSIDLETPSYEQYFGPGTRLTVT.

The sample holds a few counts of this clone. This chain uses TRBV11-1 with TRBJ1-1, with D uncertain. Germline V gene data show CDR1 as SGHAT and CDR2 as FQDESV (reference sequence). The V end lost 1 base, the J end lost 4 bases, and 13 bases lay between the germline ends. CDR3 length: 15 amino acids. The CDR3 DNA sequence: TGTGCCAGCAGCTTAGTCCCGGGAATGGGCACTGAAGCTTTCTTT. Its translation: CASSLVPGMGTEAFF.

The chain recombines TRBV7-3 with TRBJ2-7; 11 bases map to TRBD2. Germline trimming cut 4 bases from V and 0 bases from J; bases unmatched to any gene: 8. This CDR3 region has 17 residues. Germline lookup yields CDR1 SGHTA and CDR2 FQGTGA. CDR3 residues: CASSSLSGGARSYEQYF. The CDR3 DNA reads TGTGCCAGCAGCTCCCTTAGCGGGGGGGCCCGCTCCTACGAGCAGTACTTC.

This chain joins TRBV6-5 and TRBJ1-2; possibly TRBD1 for D (6 bases). CDR3 length: 14 residues. Trimming pared 6 bases from V and 4 bases from J, leaving 15 bases between. CDR1 MNHEY and CDR2 SVGAGI come from the germline V gene. CDR3 bases: TGTGCCAGCAGACGTACGGACAGCGCCTATGGCTACACCTTC. Its translation: CASRRTDSAYGYTF.

The rearrangement uses TRBV4-2 and TRBJ1-5; 8 nucleotides align to TRBD1. Germline V lookup: CDR1 LGHNA, CDR2 YNFKEQ. The CDR3 is made up of 15 amino acids. V lost 0 bases, J lost 9 bases, and 7 bases stayed unmatched. The CDR3: CASSQDRGQGRPQHF. The CDR3 DNA follows: TGTGCCAGCAGCCAAGATCGAGGACAGGGAAGGCCCCAGCATTTT.

J is TRBJ1-1 and V is TRBV5-1, with 7 bases aligning to TRBD1. The V gene end was trimmed by 0 bases and the J gene end by 0 bases; junction bases not matched to a gene: 5. The CDR3 covers 16 residues. Germline V gives CDR1 SGHRS, CDR2 YFSETQ. CDR3 bases: TGCGCCAGCAGCTTGGGCCGGGACAGACTGAACACTGAAGCTTTCTTT. It yields the protein CASSLGRDRLNTEAFF.

The gene calls are TRBV15 and TRBJ1-4; 7 nucleotides agree with TRBD1. The V gene end was trimmed by 5 bases and the J gene end by 4 bases; junction bases not matched to a gene: 7. CDR1 and CDR2 from the germline V gene are LNHNV and YYDKDF (reference sequence). This CDR3 comprises 15 residues. The CDR3 region is CATSPRHRGNEKLFF. CDR3 coding DNA: TGTGCCACCAGCCCCCGGCACAGGGGTAATGAAAAACTGTTTTTT. The complete variable domain, with remaining parts taken from reference TRBV15 and TRBJ1-4, reads DAMVIQNPRYQVTQFGKPVTLSCSQTLNHNVMYWYQQKSSQAPKLLFHYYDKDFNNEADTPDNFQSRRPNTSFCFLDIRSPGLGDTAMYLCATSPRHRGNEKLFFGSGTQLSVL.